The 20 T cell receptor beta chains reported below all come from one sample, sequenced in a study of shared clonotypes between healthy human individuals. Naive CD8 cells lacked CD45RO, underwent positive selection for CCR7 and left out terminally differentiated effector memory CD45RA+ cells. Measured with immunoSEQ multiplex PCR; TCRdb has only the in-frame clones, and not every one. The sample records fewer than 1 million clones, approximately 97% being singletons. The sample taken for sequencing was naive CD8+ T cells sorted from blood. These receptors all stem from a man aged 25 to 40 in good health.

The V call is TRBV4-3, the J call TRBJ2-1; D tentatively reads TRBD1 or TRBD2 (6 bases each). V gave up 0 bases and J gave up 0 bases, with 12 bases separating them. Looked up from germline, CDR1 is LGHNA and CDR2 is YSLEER. The length of the CDR3 is 17 residues. The CDR3 region is CASSQDPGAFSYNEQFF. The DNA of the CDR3 is TGCGCCAGCAGCCAAGACCCGGGGGCTTTCTCCTACAATGAGCAGTTCTTC.

The V gene is TRBV2, the J gene TRBJ2-3; tentatively, D is TRBD1 (5 bases). The CDR3 extends over 14 amino acids. Germline V gene lookup returns CDR1 SNHLY and CDR2 FYNNEI. V shed 7 bases and J shed 3 bases, with 14 bases lying between them. CDR3 nucleotide sequence: TGTGCCAGCAACGTTGCAGGGCGGACAGATACGCAGTATTTT. Protein product: CASNVAGRTDTQYF.

The gene calls are TRBV6-1 and TRBJ2-4; D uncertain. Germline CDR1 reads MNHNS; CDR2 reads SASEGT. The CDR3 loop spans 10 amino acids. V dropped 2 bases and J dropped 7 bases, with 0 bases sitting between them. The CDR3 nucleotides read TGTGCCAGCAGTGAAAACATTCAGTACTTC. It is translated as CASSENIQYF.

The chain carries TRBV6-5 and TRBJ2-5; D is uncertain. Germline lookup yields CDR1 MNHEY and CDR2 SVGAGI. The CDR3 is 13 residues long. Between the trimmed V and J ends, which lost 0 bases and 5 bases, there was a span of 7 bases. CDR3 in amino acids: CASSYSSRETQYF. DNA of the CDR3: TGTGCCAGCAGTTACTCGTCACGGGAGACCCAGTACTTC.

The chain couples TRBV12-5 to TRBJ1-1; D uncertain. The CDR3 has 13 amino acids. Germline CDR1 and CDR2: LGHNT and FRNRAP. V was shortened by 1 base and J by 7 bases, with 10 bases between the two germline ends. The CDR3 nucleotides are TGTGCTAGTGGTTTGGACCGGACGCATGAAGCTTTCTTT. Protein: CASGLDRTHEAFF. The full variable domain, rest sourced from reference TRBV12-5 and TRBJ1-1, is DARVTQTPRHKVTEMGQEVTMRCQPILGHNTVFWYRQTMMQGLELLAYFRNRAPLDDSGMPKDRFSAEMPDATLATLKIQPSEPRDSAVYFCASGLDRTHEAFFGQGTRLTVV.

The rearrangement uses TRBV28 and TRBJ2-7, with 9 bases lining up with TRBD1. CDR1 is MDHEN, CDR2 SYDVKM, per germline. CDR3 length: 14 amino acids. The trim removed 4 bases at V and 3 bases at J, leaving 4 bases unmatched. CDR3 protein: CASSWGGQGYEQYF. The CDR3 DNA reads TGTGCCAGCAGTTGGGGGGGACAGGGCTACGAGCAGTACTTC.

The chain combines TRBV4-1 with TRBJ1-1; no definite D call. CDR3 length: 15 residues. CDR1 and CDR2 from the germline V gene are MGHRA and YSYEKL. V gave up 2 bases and J gave up 1 base, with 11 bases separating them. The CDR3 here is CASSQTAGGNTEAFF. The CDR3 DNA is TGCGCCAGCAGCCAAACGGCAGGTGGGAACACTGAAGCTTTCTTT.

This clone showed up just a few times. The chain joins TRBV28 to TRBJ1-2; 7 bases line up with TRBD1. The V segment lost 3 bases and the J segment 2 bases; nucleotides outside the gene matches: 3. The germline V gene has CDR1 MDHEN and CDR2 SYDVKM. The CDR3 consists of 14 residues. The DNA for the CDR3 is TGTGCCAGCAGTTTTGAGGGACAGAACTATGGCTACACCTTC. It yields the protein CASSFEGQNYGYTF.

The J gene is TRBJ1-1, the V gene TRBV29-1, with unresolved D. V was clipped by 1 base and J by 5 bases, with 11 bases between them. Germline CDR1 reads SQVTM; CDR2 reads ANQGSEA. The CDR3 length is 13 residues. This CDR3 reads CSVEVNSGTEAFF. The CDR3 DNA reads as TGCAGCGTTGAAGTAAACAGCGGTACTGAAGCTTTCTTT. Complete variable domain (other parts from reference TRBV29-1 and TRBJ1-1): SAVISQKPSRDICQRGTSLTIQCQVDSQVTMMFWYRQQPGQSLTLIATANQGSEATYESGFVIDKFPISRPNLTFSTLTVSNMSPEDSSIYLCSVEVNSGTEAFFGQGTRLTVV.

The V call is TRBV12-5, the J call TRBJ1-4; D is perhaps TRBD1 (6 bases). This CDR3 has 15 amino acids. Trimming removed 7 bases at V and 16 bases at J, with 28 bases between. Germline CDR1 and CDR2: LGHNT and FRNRAP. The CDR3 sequence is CASALTPGGPCSTFF. The CDR3 bases are TGTGCTAGTGCCCTAACCCCGGGGGGGCCATGCTCCACGTTTTTT.

CDR3 sequence (DNA): TGTGCCAGCAGCTCGAGACTAGTCCAATCATACGAGCAGTACTTC. It translates to CASSSRLVQSYEQYF. The rearrangement joins TRBV5-5 to TRBJ2-7, with D maybe TRBD2 (6 bases). The germline V and J ends were trimmed by 3 bases and 4 bases, with 17 bases remaining between them. Looked up from germline, CDR1 is SGHKS and CDR2 is YYEKEE (reference sequence). The CDR3 loop spans 15 amino acids.

The chain couples TRBV19 to TRBJ1-2, with 9 bases aligning to TRBD1. The germline CDR1 and CDR2 sequences are LNHDA and SQIVND (reference sequence). V lost 3 bases, J lost 4 bases, and 9 bases stayed unmatched. This CDR3 spans 16 amino acids. The CDR3, as DNA: TGTGCCAGTAGTATTTGGGACAGGGAGAAGATCTATGGCTACACCTTC. Amino acid sequence: CASSIWDREKIYGYTF. Variable domain in full (rest from reference TRBV19 and TRBJ1-2): DGGITQSPKYLFRKEGQNVTLSCEQNLNHDAMYWYRQDPGQGLRLIYYSQIVNDFQKGDIAEGYSVSREKKESFPLTVTSAQKNPTAFYLCASSIWDREKIYGYTFGSGTRLTVV.

V gene TRBV18 combines with J gene TRBJ2-1; D is perhaps TRBD1 (6 bases). Trimming took off 8 bases at V and 5 bases at J, with 22 bases between the two ends. Germline values: CDR1 KGHSH, CDR2 LQKENI. The CDR3 spans 16 residues. CDR3 region: CASQGRSPTINNEQFF. CDR3 DNA sequence: TGTGCCAGCCAGGGGAGAAGCCCTACGATTAACAATGAGCAGTTCTTC. Looking up the rest from reference TRBV18 and TRBJ2-1 gives the full variable domain: NAGVMQNPRHLVRRRGQEARLRCSPMKGHSHVYWYRQLPEEGLKFMVYLQKENIIDESGMPKERFSAEFPKEGPSILRIQQVVRGDSAAYFCASQGRSPTINNEQFFGPGTRLTVL.

This sequence joins TRBV5-6 and TRBJ2-7; D gene uncertain. Trimming took off 4 bases at V and 3 bases at J, with 8 bases between the two ends. CDR3 length: 12 residues. CDR1 and CDR2 (germline): SGHDT, YYEEEE. In nucleotides, the CDR3 is TGTGCCAGCAGCGGCCAAGGCTACGAGCAGTACTTC. Protein sequence: CASSGQGYEQYF.

Regarding this clone: Germline and junction disagree at one end, which may indicate a read error. This sequence joins TRBV13 and TRBJ1-1; D is perhaps TRBD1 (6 bases). This CDR3 comprises 14 residues. The germline gives CDR1 PRHDT, CDR2 FYEKMQ (reference sequence). CDR3 DNA: TGTGCCAGCAGCCTAGGGGGTCGGAACACTGAAGCTTTCTTT. Translating it yields CASSLGGRNTEAFF.

The J gene is TRBJ1-4, the V gene TRBV11-2, with D tentatively TRBD1 (5 bases). V lost 5 bases, J lost 2 bases, and 9 bases lay in between. The CDR3 consists of 14 residues. Germline lookup yields CDR1 SGHAT and CDR2 FQNNGV. The CDR3 nucleotides read TGTGCCAGCAGCCCGGGACCCACTAATGAAAAACTGTTTTTT. This codes for CASSPGPTNEKLFF.

The chain joins TRBV5-1 to TRBJ2-7; D is tentatively TRBD1 or TRBD2 (5 bases each). Per the germline V gene, CDR1 is SGHRS and CDR2 is YFSETQ. The V and J ends lost 4 bases and 2 bases respectively, with 13 bases between them. The CDR3 length is 14 residues. DNA of the CDR3: TGCGCCAGCAGCCCCCGGGACGTACCCTACGAGCAGTACTTC. The encoded protein is CASSPRDVPYEQYF.

J is TRBJ2-2 and V is TRBV9; D is uncertain. The CDR3 spans 16 residues. Germline V gene lookup returns CDR1 SGDLS and CDR2 YYNGEE. V was cut by 4 bases and J by 1 base, with 14 bases left in between. DNA of the CDR3: TGTGCCAGCAGCCCACGAAGGACGTGGAACACCGGGGAGCTGTTTTTT. It codes for CASSPRRTWNTGELFF.

The rearrangement links TRBV27 to TRBJ2-5, with TRBD2 matching over 10 bases. The trim removed 10 bases at V and 2 bases at J, leaving 7 bases unmatched. Germline CDR1 reads MNHEY; CDR2 reads SMNVEV (reference sequence). The CDR3 loop spans 14 amino acids. CDR3 residues: CATRGSGRQETQYF. In DNA, the CDR3 is TGTGCCACCAGAGGTAGCGGGAGGCAAGAGACCCAGTACTTC.

As regards this clone: Relative to the germline gene, one junction end is altered; a read error may explain this. The chain joins TRBV7-7 to TRBJ2-1, with D possibly being TRBD1 (6 bases). The CDR3 is 16 residues long. Germline lookup yields CDR1 SSHAT and CDR2 FNYEAQ (reference sequence). As DNA, the CDR3 is TGTGCTAGCAGCTTAGAGGGGGTCAGCTCCTACAATGAGCAGTTCTTC. Translation gives CASSLEGVSSYNEQFF. The full variable domain, in which reference TRBV7-7 and TRBJ2-1 provide the parts outside the CDR3, is GAGVSQSPRYKVTKRGQDVTLRCDPISSHATLYWYQQALGQGPEFLTYFNYEAQPDKSGLPSDRFSAERPEGSISTLTIQRTEQRDSAMYRCASSLEGVSSYNEQFFGPGTRLTVL.